This T cell receptor (beta chain) was recorded in a study of cytomegalovirus exposure and HLA in healthy donors. About the study: Findings of an earlier analysis included roughly 110 million unique TCR beta sequences from some 200 million T cells.

The CDR3 runs to 13 residues. V was cut by 0 bases and J by 2 bases, with 6 bases left in between. Germline V CDR1 and CDR2: SGHDT, YYEEEE. Study findings and constraints: The study had only CMV serostatus as immune exposure information. A later examination showed that TCR association rates differed by HLA locus, with DRB1 most and HLA-C fewest. After further analysis at a later stage, 15,000 to 20,000 TCR beta sequences were associated with HLA alleles at 0.05 false discovery rate.

Concerning this clone: The antigen remains undetermined.

Amplification used 60 Vbeta primers and 13 Jbeta primers. Clones were read by immunoSEQ multiplex PCR, and TCRdb kept only the in-frame ones, dropping some. The sample carries approximately 160,000 clones, about 81% recorded once. Specimen: PBMCs. The V gene is TRBV5-6, the J gene TRBJ2-7, with no clear D. The receptor was isolated from a woman younger than 30 in good health and CMV-seronegative. The CDR3 nucleotides are TGTGCCAGCAGCTTGGAGCTCGCCTACGAGCAGTACTTC. This codes for CASSLELAYEQYF.